A selection of T cell receptor beta chains follows, all from one sample in a study of blood T cell repertoires in COVID-19. This table comes from immunoSEQ multiplex PCR, and its TCRdb copy is limited to in-frame clones, with some not included. The sample yields approximately 100,000 clones, around 82% seen once. The sample was peripheral blood. The receptors come from a human donor in a cohort sampled during active or convalescent COVID-19. Each CDR3 is given with its conserved first and last residue. Rows give clone size only sometimes, using once, few, many, or a class for an expanded clone.

CASRAGVSPLHF,TRBV5-5,once,TRBJ1-6
CASSPLPQGDQETQYF,TRBV7-6,.,TRBJ2-5
CASTPSRASGSPLHF,TRBV7-2,.,TRBJ1-6
CASSLVGTAYEQYF,TRBV7-8,.,TRBJ2-7
CASSIRQVRPPLHF,TRBV5-6,.,TRBJ1-6
CASSLDRNTEAFF,TRBV11-3,.,TRBJ1-1
CASSAGNSNQPQHF,TRBV7-9,.,TRBJ1-5
CASSLSPRGITEAFF,TRBV27,.,TRBJ1-1
CASSRANGGTNEKLFF,TRBV19,.,TRBJ1-4
CASSQTGTEGYTF,TRBV5-1,.,TRBJ1-2
CSVEGRARGGLYNEQFF,TRBV29-1,.,TRBJ2-1
CASSTGTMYNSPLHF,TRBV7-9,.,TRBJ1-6
CASGQPGLAQADTQYF,TRBV4-2,.,TRBJ2-3
CASSLSIQGLYEKLFF,TRBV28,once,TRBJ1-4
CASSYPVGLSDGYTF,TRBV2,few,TRBJ1-2
CASSSGRGLTEAFF,TRBV5-4,.,TRBJ1-1
CAIRGPQGNEKLFF,TRBV10-3,.,TRBJ1-4
CASSWGRAASTDTQYF,TRBV5-1,.,TRBJ2-3
CASSQSRDTQYF,TRBV3-1/TRBV3-2,.,TRBJ2-3
CASSLVLAGRQPQHF,TRBV7-2,.,TRBJ1-5
CASSLIASGGPTDTQYF,TRBV11-2,.,TRBJ2-3
CASSQDKEGAGNYGYTF,TRBV4-3,once,TRBJ1-2
CASHSGVNYNEQFF,TRBV3-1/TRBV3-2,.,TRBJ2-1
CASRGSSTDTQYF,TRBV7-9,.,TRBJ2-3
CAISDGIPGQGNFEQYF,TRBV10-3,once,TRBJ2-7
CASSLDNSGANVLTF,TRBV5-4,.,TRBJ2-6
CASSYSHLTPNYGYTF,TRBV5-4,.,TRBJ1-2
CASSPNGRGGADTQYF,TRBV7-2,.,TRBJ2-3
CASSIDGETPLHF,TRBV19,.,TRBJ1-6
CASSLRRLADQETQYF,TRBV2,.,TRBJ2-5
CASMTGTGGDQPQHF,TRBV6-6,.,TRBJ1-5
CASSLGGTHPWNTIYF,TRBV7-2,.,TRBJ1-3
CASSLNTPNYEQYF,TRBV5-6,.,TRBJ2-7
CASGLAPSYEQYF,TRBV2,.,TRBJ2-7
CATSRDTGQGNSPLHF,TRBV15,.,TRBJ1-6
CSVGGGSNTGELFF,TRBV29-1,few,TRBJ2-2
CATAPRSSSYEQYF,TRBV5-1,.,TRBJ2-7
CASNPGRGGNEKLFF,TRBV2,.,TRBJ1-4
CATSPRTGRNTGELFF,TRBV15,.,TRBJ2-2
CASSLRDLNTEAFF,TRBV6-5,.,TRBJ1-1
CASSPLGTSGGPRNEQFF,TRBV9,.,TRBJ2-1